A single sample gave rise to the 27 T cell receptor beta chains below, sequenced in a study of beta chain features in type 1 diabetes. Expressed TCRB transcripts got sequenced, as all isolated RNA was reverse transcribed. Method: immunoSEQ multiplex PCR; TCRdb's copy keeps in-frame clones and lacks some. The data hold approximately 400,000 clones, with about 15% observed a single time. Material for sequencing was naive CD4+ T cells from blood. The receptor source for this set is a woman younger than 30 in good health.

This clone has more than one count but fewer than ten. Other DNA sequences within the sample encode an identical CDR3. CDR3 coding DNA: TGCAGCGTTGACAGGGGTGAGAAACTGTTTTTT. Translating gives CSVDRGEKLFF. The rearrangement links TRBV29-1 to TRBJ1-4; maybe TRBD1 (6 bases). The CDR3 runs 11 residues. V lost 3 bases, J lost 11 bases, and 10 bases lay in between. Looked up from germline, CDR1 is SQVTM and CDR2 is ANQGSEA.

The table lists this clone with a few counts. The CDR3 sequence: CASSPGLAGETQYF. CDR3 bases: TGTGCCAGCAGCCCCGGACTAGCGGGAGAGACCCAGTACTTC. The chain joins TRBV7-9 to TRBJ2-5; 11 positions agree with TRBD2. The CDR3 loop spans 14 amino acids. The trim removed 5 bases at V and 4 bases at J, leaving 3 bases unmatched. CDR1 and CDR2 (germline): SEHNR, FQNEAQ (reference sequence).

The chain carries TRBV7-9 and TRBJ2-7; 12 nucleotides match TRBD2. In germline, CDR1 is SEHNR, CDR2 FQNEAQ (reference sequence). The CDR3 length is 16 residues. Unmatched junction bases numbered 12, after V lost 5 bases and J lost 7 bases. The CDR3 DNA sequence: TGTGCCAGCAGCCCCAGGACTAGCGGGGCCTCTGGGGAGCAGTACTTC. This sequence encodes CASSPRTSGASGEQYF.

This chain uses TRBV14 with TRBJ2-7; 8 bases align to TRBD1. J lost 6 bases, V lost 0 bases, and 13 bases had no gene match. The V gene's germline CDR1 is SGHDN and CDR2 FVKESK. This CDR3 contains 17 residues. CDR3 sequence reads: CASSQEKRRGQLGEQYF. The CDR3 DNA is TGTGCCAGCAGCCAAGAGAAGCGCAGGGGGCAGTTGGGCGAGCAGTACTTC. The full variable domain, with the rest looked up from reference TRBV14 and TRBJ2-7, is EAGVTQFPSHSVIEKGQTVTLRCDPISGHDNLYWYRRVMGKEIKFLLHFVKESKQDESGMPNNRFLAERTGGTYSTLKVQPAELEDSGVYFCASSQEKRRGQLGEQYFGPGTRLTVT.

This chain connects TRBV29-1 to TRBJ2-1; possible D gene TRBD1, 8 bases. CDR3 length equals 11 residues. Trimming removed 6 bases at V and 9 bases at J, with 12 bases between. Germline CDR1 reads SQVTM; CDR2 reads ANQGSEA. DNA of the CDR3: TGCAGCGTACACAGGGGGGGTGAGCAGTTCTTC. Residues: CSVHRGGEQFF.

This clone was observed once. The chain carries TRBV30 and TRBJ2-7; TRBD2 aligns across 7 bases. Germline assignment: CDR1 GTSNPN and CDR2 SVGIG (reference sequence). This CDR3 is built from 13 residues. V shed 7 bases, J shed 5 bases, and the junction held 11 bases outside the gene matches. The CDR3 here is CAYQKGGADEQYF. CDR3 in DNA: TGTGCCTACCAAAAGGGAGGGGCGGACGAGCAGTACTTC.

This chain links TRBV9 with TRBJ1-2; maybe TRBD1 (5 bases). The CDR3 is made up of 13 amino acids. Trimming took 3 bases from V and 6 from J, leaving 12 bases between them. From germline, CDR1 is SGDLS and CDR2 YYNGEE. The CDR3 nucleotides read TGTGCCAGCAGCGGGGCGGGGGGGAATGGCTACACCTTC. As protein: CASSGAGGNGYTF.

The table lists this clone with a few counts. J is TRBJ2-1 and V is TRBV19; D is possibly TRBD2 (5 bases). V lost 7 bases to trimming and J lost 2 bases, with 15 bases between them. The length of the CDR3 is 15 residues. The germline V gene has CDR1 LNHDA and CDR2 SQIVND (reference sequence). CDR3 DNA: TGTGCCAGTAACCAAGGGAGCCTGGCCTACAATGAGCAGTTCTTC. Protein sequence: CASNQGSLAYNEQFF. The entire variable domain, with the rest obtained from reference TRBV19 and TRBJ2-1, is as follows: DGGITQSPKYLFRKEGQNVTLSCEQNLNHDAMYWYRQDPGQGLRLIYYSQIVNDFQKGDIAEGYSVSREKKESFPLTVTSAQKNPTAFYLCASNQGSLAYNEQFFGPGTRLTVL.

The CDR3 nucleotides are TGTGCCAGCAGTGTGGCAGGGAAGGGAGGCGAGCAGTACTTC. This translates into CASSVAGKGGEQYF. The J gene is TRBJ2-7, the V gene TRBV2; a possible D gene is TRBD2 (6 bases). Germline CDR1 is SNHLY and CDR2 is FYNNEI. There are 14 residues in the CDR3. Between the trimmed V and J ends, which lost 4 bases and 6 bases, there was a span of 16 bases.

This chain joins TRBV25-1 and TRBJ2-3; unclear D gene. This CDR3 has 13 amino acids. Looked up from germline, CDR1 is MGHDK and CDR2 is SYGVNS. Trimming removed 2 bases at V and 6 bases at J, with 9 bases between. The CDR3 DNA sequence: TGTGCCAGCAGTGAAGATTACAGCGATACGCAGTATTTT. Its protein is CASSEDYSDTQYF.

This clone was counted only a few times. The DNA for the CDR3 is TGCGCCAGCAGCTGGGGACTAGCGGAATACGAGCAGTACTTC. As protein: CASSWGLAEYEQYF. V gene TRBV5-1 combines with J gene TRBJ2-7, with 11 bases that match TRBD2. Germline lookup yields CDR1 SGHRS and CDR2 YFSETQ. J lost 4 bases, V lost 3 bases, and 3 bases had no gene match. CDR3 length: 14 residues. The full variable domain, its missing parts supplied by reference TRBV5-1 and TRBJ2-7, is KAGVTQTPRYLIKTRGQQVTLSCSPISGHRSVSWYQQTPGQGLQFLFEYFSETQRNKGNFPGRFSGRQFSNSRSEMNVSTLELGDSALYLCASSWGLAEYEQYFGPGTRLTVT.

The rearrangement joins TRBV9 to TRBJ2-1, with D perhaps matching TRBD2 (6 bases). The CDR3 runs to 15 residues. Trimming left V 4 bases short and J 7 bases short, with 18 bases between. Germline CDR1 SGDLS, CDR2 YYNGEE. The CDR3 region has the DNA TGTGCCAGCAGCCCCCCCCGGGGACTGCTTAATGAGCAGTTCTTC. It specifies CASSPPRGLLNEQFF.

The chain has TRBV5-1 and TRBJ2-7, with a possible D match to TRBD1 (6 bases). The CDR3 is made up of 14 amino acids. V gave up 7 bases and J gave up 3 bases, with 17 bases separating them. Germline V gene lookup returns CDR1 SGHRS and CDR2 YFSETQ. CDR3 loop: CASSRADSLYEQYF. The CDR3 coding sequence is TGCGCCAGCTCCCGAGCGGACAGCCTCTACGAGCAGTACTTC. Full variable domain (rest looked up from reference TRBV5-1 and TRBJ2-7): KAGVTQTPRYLIKTRGQQVTLSCSPISGHRSVSWYQQTPGQGLQFLFEYFSETQRNKGNFPGRFSGRQFSNSRSEMNVSTLELGDSALYLCASSRADSLYEQYFGPGTRLTVT.

The chain recombines TRBV29-1 with TRBJ2-7, with D tentatively TRBD2 (6 bases). Germline assignment: CDR1 SQVTM and CDR2 ANQGSEA. This CDR3 has 14 residues. The ends were cut back, 0 bases at V and 7 bases at J, with 16 bases in the middle. The DNA of the CDR3 is TGCAGCGTTGAAGATCGCGGGACTGGGGGGGAGCAGTACTTC. Translating gives CSVEDRGTGGEQYF.

The V and J genes are TRBV5-1 and TRBJ1-1, with a tentative D call TRBD1 (5 bases). Germline V gives CDR1 SGHRS, CDR2 YFSETQ. The V gene lost 1 base and the J gene lost 1 base, with 8 bases spanning the gap. The CDR3 has 14 amino acids. The CDR3, as DNA: TGCGCCAGCAGCTTGTTGGGGGGGAACACTGAAGCTTTCTTT. Its protein is CASSLLGGNTEAFF. Using reference TRBV5-1 and TRBJ1-1 for the parts outside the CDR3, the full variable domain is KAGVTQTPRYLIKTRGQQVTLSCSPISGHRSVSWYQQTPGQGLQFLFEYFSETQRNKGNFPGRFSGRQFSNSRSEMNVSTLELGDSALYLCASSLLGGNTEAFFGQGTRLTVV.

The chain links TRBV5-1 to TRBJ2-1, with D possibly being TRBD1 (6 bases). Germline CDR1 SGHRS, CDR2 YFSETQ. CDR3 length: 12 residues. Between the trimmed V and J ends, which lost 7 bases and 8 bases, there was a span of 13 bases. The CDR3 region is CASGVAGDEQFF. As DNA, the CDR3 is TGCGCCAGCGGGGTAGCAGGGGATGAGCAGTTCTTC.

The table lists this clone with a few counts. The gene calls are TRBV30 and TRBJ2-2; D uncertain. The CDR3 runs 14 residues. Trimming took off 0 bases at V and 0 bases at J, with 5 bases between the two ends. Germline assignment: CDR1 GTSNPN and CDR2 SVGIG (reference sequence). CDR3 nucleotides: TGTGCCTGGAGTGTAATCGCGAACACCGGGGAGCTGTTTTTT. As protein: CAWSVIANTGELFF.

The rearrangement links TRBV10-3 to TRBJ2-2; no reliable D call. Germline CDR1 is ENHRY and CDR2 is SYGVKD. The CDR3 has 14 residues. Trimming took 2 bases from V and 1 from J, leaving 5 bases between them. Here the CDR3 reads CAISEAGNTGELFF. DNA for the CDR3: TGTGCCATCAGTGAGGCAGGGAACACCGGGGAGCTGTTTTTT.

This clone was detected only a few times. Here the CDR3 DNA reads TGCGCCAGCAGCGTTCGGACTAGCGGGAGGGCCGGGACAGATACGCAGTATTTT. This gives the protein CASSVRTSGRAGTDTQYF. The V call is TRBV5-1, the J call TRBJ2-3; the match to TRBD2 covers 15 bases. This CDR3 comprises 18 residues. Germline CDR1 and CDR2: SGHRS and YFSETQ. After removal of 4 bases from V and 3 bases from J, the junction contained 9 bases not matched to a gene.

This clone has just a few counts. J is TRBJ1-5 and V is TRBV28; D may be TRBD1 (6 bases). Germline V CDR1 and CDR2: MDHEN, SYDVKM. The length of the CDR3 is 12 residues. The germline V and J ends were trimmed by 5 bases and 7 bases, with 9 bases remaining between them. Written as DNA, the CDR3 is TGTGCCAGCAGTCAGGACAGCCAGCCCCAGCATTTT. The encoded protein is CASSQDSQPQHF.

In this sample, this clone turned up a few times. The chain links TRBV19 to TRBJ2-6; unclear D gene. The CDR3 is made up of 13 amino acids. Germline V gives CDR1 LNHDA, CDR2 SQIVND (reference sequence). V was shortened by 6 bases and J by 4 bases, with 7 bases between the two germline ends. The CDR3, as DNA: TGTGCCAGTAGCGTTGGCGGGGCCAACGTCCTGACTTTC. It translates to CASSVGGANVLTF.

The V and J genes are TRBV28 and TRBJ1-2; no clear D gene. Trimming stripped 11 bases from V and 5 bases from J, with 12 bases between. Germline V CDR1 and CDR2: MDHEN, SYDVKM. The CDR3 spans 11 residues. The CDR3 DNA sequence: TGTGCCGGCGGCTCGGATTATGGCTACACCTTC. Residues: CAGGSDYGYTF.

Concerning this clone itself: A junction end diverges from the germline sequence, so it may reflect a read error. The chain employs TRBV2 and TRBJ2-7, with TRBD1 identical over 8 bases. Germline V gives CDR1 SNHLY, CDR2 FYNNEI. This CDR3 spans 11 amino acids. The CDR3 coding sequence is TGTGCCAGCAGTAATCCAGGGGGCTCGAACTTC. The encoded protein is CASSNPGGSNF.

V is TRBV11-1 and J is TRBJ2-7; 8 bases agree with TRBD1. Unmatched junction bases numbered 12, after V lost 5 bases and J lost 3 bases. Looked up from germline, CDR1 is SGHAT and CDR2 is FQDESV (reference sequence). CDR3 length: 16 residues. CDR3 in DNA: TGTGCCAGCAGCCGCGTCGGTCCAGGACAGGGCTACGAGCAGTACTTC. Translating gives CASSRVGPGQGYEQYF.

This clone came up a few times. In nucleotides, the CDR3 is TGTGCCAGCAGTGAAGGGGGACAGAGCCAAGCTTTCTTT. It codes for CASSEGGQSQAFF. The gene calls are TRBV2 and TRBJ1-1, with 7 positions matching TRBD1. J gave up 9 bases and V 1 base, and 5 bases lay outside the gene matches. This CDR3 contains 13 residues. Germline V gene sequence: CDR1 SNHLY, CDR2 FYNNEI.

This clone was counted a few times. The J gene is TRBJ2-7, the V gene TRBV5-4; maybe TRBD1 (6 bases). Between the trimmed V and J ends, which lost 7 bases and 5 bases, there was a span of 22 bases. This CDR3 contains 15 residues. Germline CDR1 reads SGHNT; CDR2 reads YYREEE (reference sequence). The CDR3 DNA is TGTGCCAGCTGCCCTGGAATGGCAGGGGACCACGAGCAGTACTTC. It translates to CASCPGMAGDHEQYF.

DNA for the CDR3: TGTGCCAGCTTTCCCTTTTTCGTGGCAGGGGGCCCAGAGACCCAGTACTTC. Translated: CASFPFFVAGGPETQYF. The V gene is TRBV28, the J gene TRBJ2-5; TRBD1 aligns across 8 bases. V was pared by 8 bases and J by 4 bases, with 18 bases of the junction left unmatched. This CDR3 comprises 17 residues. Per the germline V gene, CDR1 is MDHEN and CDR2 is SYDVKM.